This entry is about one T cell receptor (beta chain). These data are taken from a study of blood T cell repertoires in COVID-19. Repertoires were generated with immunoSEQ multiplex PCR, while TCRdb's copy carries only in-frame clones and drops some. Among hundreds of thousands of clones, approximately 87% were seen once, and the ten largest hold under 4.5%. Germline CDR1 is KGHSH and CDR2 is LQKENI. V shed 3 bases, J shed 6 bases, and the junction held 8 bases outside the gene matches. The CDR3 extends over 16 amino acids. The sequence derives from a woman aged 50 to 65 with active or convalescent COVID-19. J is TRBJ1-2 and V is TRBV18; 12 bases align to TRBD1. Sequenced: peripheral blood. CDR3 sequence: CASSPRPGQGAHGYTF. For the CDR3, the DNA is TGTGCCAGCTCACCGCGACCGGGACAGGGGGCCCATGGCTACACCTTC.